This T cell receptor (beta chain) came from a study of vaccination effects on CD4 cells after COVID-19. Study-wide results and caveats: Few convalescent patients, and no early post-infection timepoints, were available to the study.

With the ViraFEST assay, the study expanded antigen-specific CD4+ T cells using viral peptide pools, then sequenced them. Following an approximately 10-day culture, CD4+ T cells were purified. Among the vaccine recipients, none had a prior SARS-CoV-2 infection, and nucleocapsid antibodies were negative. A remark on this clone: Its matching antigen is unknown.

The data were produced by immunoSEQ multiplex PCR, yet TCRdb's version contains in-frame clones alone and is incomplete. This table has about 40,000 clones, around 67% appearing once. The material was CD4+ T cells from PBMCs cultured with SARS-CoV-2 spike peptides, obtained before COVID-19 vaccination. The receptor was isolated from a human donor who received a COVID-19 vaccine.

The CDR3 DNA reads TGTGCCAGCAGCCAAGAGAGTAGCGGGTTCTACAATGAGCAGTTCTTC. Translation gives CASSQESSGFYNEQFF. The chain is built from TRBV4-2 and TRBJ2-1; 7 nucleotides match TRBD2. CDR3 size: 16 residues. Trimming removed 0 bases from V and 3 bases from J; junction bases left unmatched: 5. Germline loops: CDR1 LGHNA, CDR2 YNFKEQ.